A single sample is the source of the 5 T cell receptor beta chains below, sequenced in a study of neoadjuvant nivolumab and ipilimumab in lung cancer. The protocol was immunoSEQ multiplex PCR, while the TCRdb copy is restricted to in-frame clones and leaves out a portion. The profile shows approximately 6,300 clones, less than 70% of them singletons. The sequences come from tumor tissue, collected after neoadjuvant nivolumab, alone or with ipilimumab, at or shortly before surgery. All receptors come from an adult with non-small cell lung cancer.

The chain links TRBV7-8 to TRBJ2-4, with 15 positions matching TRBD2. The germline CDR1 and CDR2 sequences are SGHVS and FQNEAQ. The CDR3 runs to 21 residues. V lost 3 bases, J lost 6 bases, and 18 bases stayed unmatched. In nucleotides, the CDR3 is TGTGCCAGCAGCTTTCGTCGAGGGGACGGACTAGCGGGAGGGCCGGGAAACATTCAGTACTTC. Translation: CASSFRRGDGLAGGPGNIQYF.

This clone was seen more than once but under ten times. The rearrangement joins TRBV21-1 to TRBJ2-3; the DNA was not used to check the table's D call, TRBD2. TRBV21-1 is an annotated pseudogene. The CDR3 covers 15 residues. CDR3 residues: CASSLPKKHTDTQYF. The CDR3 bases are TGTGCCAGCAGCCTCCCTAAAAAGCACACAGATACGCAGTATTTT.

This rearrangement joins TRBV19 to TRBJ1-1; TRBD1 is a possible D gene (5 bases). CDR1 and CDR2 from the germline V gene are LNHDA and SQIVND (reference sequence). The V end lost 0 bases, the J end lost 3 bases, and 26 bases lay between the germline ends. This CDR3 is built from 20 residues. DNA of the CDR3: TGTGCCAGTAGTATAGACTTTTGGGGCCGATTTGTTGGGGTGGACACTGAAGCTTTCTTT. Translated: CASSIDFWGRFVGVDTEAFF.

The chain carries TRBV10-1 and TRBJ2-7, with 9 bases fitting TRBD2. CDR1 and CDR2 (germline): WNHNN, SYGVQD (reference sequence). The ends lost 2 bases at V and 4 bases at J; junction bases unmatched: 6. The CDR3 runs 15 residues. The CDR3 is CASSELDSGSYEQYF. CDR3 in DNA: TGCGCCAGCAGTGAGCTGGATAGCGGGAGTTACGAGCAGTACTTC.

The rearrangement joins TRBV27 to TRBJ2-5; possibly TRBD2 for D (5 bases). Trimming shortened V by 6 bases and J by 4 bases, and 18 bases separated the two germline ends. Germline CDR1 reads MNHEY; CDR2 reads SMNVEV (reference sequence). This CDR3 spans 15 amino acids. The CDR3 DNA sequence: TGTGCCAGCAGAGAGTTGGGAGCCGGGTCAGAGACCCAGTACTTC. Translating it yields CASRELGAGSETQYF.